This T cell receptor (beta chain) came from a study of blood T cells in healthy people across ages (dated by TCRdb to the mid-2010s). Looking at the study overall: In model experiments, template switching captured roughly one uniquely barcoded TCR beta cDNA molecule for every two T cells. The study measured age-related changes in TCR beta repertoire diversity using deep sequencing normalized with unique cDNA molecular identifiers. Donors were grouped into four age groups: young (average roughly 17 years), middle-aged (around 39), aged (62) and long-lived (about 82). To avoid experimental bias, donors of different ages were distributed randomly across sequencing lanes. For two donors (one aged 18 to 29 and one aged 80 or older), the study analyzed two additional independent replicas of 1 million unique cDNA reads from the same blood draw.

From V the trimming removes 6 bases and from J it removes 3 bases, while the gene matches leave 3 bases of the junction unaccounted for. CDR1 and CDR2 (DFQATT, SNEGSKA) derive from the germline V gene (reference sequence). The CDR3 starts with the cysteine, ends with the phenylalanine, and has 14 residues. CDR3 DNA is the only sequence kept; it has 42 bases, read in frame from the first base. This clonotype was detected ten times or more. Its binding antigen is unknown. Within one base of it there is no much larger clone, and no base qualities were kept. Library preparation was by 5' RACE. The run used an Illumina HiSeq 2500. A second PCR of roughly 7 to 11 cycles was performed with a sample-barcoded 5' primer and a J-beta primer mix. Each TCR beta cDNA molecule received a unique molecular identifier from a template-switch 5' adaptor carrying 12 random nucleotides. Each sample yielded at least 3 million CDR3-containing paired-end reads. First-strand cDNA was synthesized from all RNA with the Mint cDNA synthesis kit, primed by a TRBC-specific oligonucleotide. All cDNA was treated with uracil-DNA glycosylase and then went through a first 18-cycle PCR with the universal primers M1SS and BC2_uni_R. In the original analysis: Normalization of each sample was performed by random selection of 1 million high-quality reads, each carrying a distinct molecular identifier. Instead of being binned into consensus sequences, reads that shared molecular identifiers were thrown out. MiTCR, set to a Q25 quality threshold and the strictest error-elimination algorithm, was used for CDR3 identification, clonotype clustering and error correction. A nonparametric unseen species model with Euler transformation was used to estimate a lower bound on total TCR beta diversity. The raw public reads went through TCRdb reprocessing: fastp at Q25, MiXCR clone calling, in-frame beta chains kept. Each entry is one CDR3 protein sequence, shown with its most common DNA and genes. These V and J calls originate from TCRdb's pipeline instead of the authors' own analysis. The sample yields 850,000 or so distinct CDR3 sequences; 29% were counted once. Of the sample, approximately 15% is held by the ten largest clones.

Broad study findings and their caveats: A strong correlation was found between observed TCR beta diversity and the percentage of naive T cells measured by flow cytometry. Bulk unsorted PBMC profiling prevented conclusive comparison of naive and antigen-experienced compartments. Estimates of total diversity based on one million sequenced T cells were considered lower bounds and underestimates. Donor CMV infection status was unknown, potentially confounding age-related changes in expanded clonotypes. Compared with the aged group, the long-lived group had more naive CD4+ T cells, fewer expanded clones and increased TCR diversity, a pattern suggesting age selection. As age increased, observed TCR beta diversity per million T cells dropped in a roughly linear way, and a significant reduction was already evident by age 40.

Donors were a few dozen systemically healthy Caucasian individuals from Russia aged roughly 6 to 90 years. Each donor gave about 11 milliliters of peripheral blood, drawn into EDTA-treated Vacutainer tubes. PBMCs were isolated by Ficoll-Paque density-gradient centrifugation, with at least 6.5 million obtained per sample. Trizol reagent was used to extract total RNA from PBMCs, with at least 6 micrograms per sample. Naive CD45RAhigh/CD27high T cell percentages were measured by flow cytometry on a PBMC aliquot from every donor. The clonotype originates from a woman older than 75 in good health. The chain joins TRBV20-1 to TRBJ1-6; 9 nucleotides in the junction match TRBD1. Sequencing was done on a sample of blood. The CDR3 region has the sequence CSAGTGSYNSPLHF. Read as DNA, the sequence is TGCAGTGCCGGGACAGGGAGCTATAATTCACCCCTCCACTTT.